Sequencing of this T cell receptor beta chain was carried out in a study of blood T cell repertoires in COVID-19. Cohort assignment relied on participant-reported clinical history. The data were produced by immunoSEQ multiplex PCR, yet TCRdb's version contains in-frame clones alone and is incomplete. This table holds under 200,000 clones, about 80% found once. CDR3 length: 13 amino acids. Deletions cut 8 bases from V and 2 bases from J, with 13 bases between. The V gene's germline CDR1 is SGHVS and CDR2 FQNEAQ. The chain has TRBV7-8 and TRBJ2-7; maybe TRBD2 (6 bases). This TCR derives from a woman aged 55-75 years who had recovered from COVID-19. The sequencing input was PBMCs or T cells enriched from blood (not recorded which). The CDR3 loop reads CASGDSWAYEQYF. The CDR3 DNA reads as TGTGCCAGCGGGGACTCCTGGGCCTACGAGCAGTACTTC. Drawing the rest from reference TRBV7-8 and TRBJ2-7, the complete variable domain is GAGVSQSPRYKVAKRGQDVALRCDPISGHVSLFWYQQALGQGPEFLTYFQNEAQLDKSGLPSDRFFAERPEGSVSTLKIQRTQQEDSAVYLCASGDSWAYEQYFGPGTRLTVT.